This T cell receptor beta chain was identified in a study of T cell responses to AZD1222 COVID-19 vaccine. The table came from immunoSEQ multiplex PCR; TCRdb's copy has only in-frame clones and leaves some out. The sample includes about 200,000 clones, under 95% of them seen just once. The V gene's germline CDR1 is ENHRY and CDR2 SYGVKD. The CDR3 consists of 15 residues. The V and J ends lost 6 bases and 0 bases respectively, with 15 bases between them. The specimen was peripheral blood, collected 28 days after the second AZD1222 dose. The receptor's source is an adult who received the AZD1222 COVID-19 vaccine. The chain carries TRBV10-3 and TRBJ2-7; a possible D gene is TRBD2 (8 bases). The CDR3, as DNA: TGTGCCATCAGCGGGAGGGGACAGAGCTCCTACGAGCAGTACTTC. Its translation is CAISGRGQSSYEQYF.